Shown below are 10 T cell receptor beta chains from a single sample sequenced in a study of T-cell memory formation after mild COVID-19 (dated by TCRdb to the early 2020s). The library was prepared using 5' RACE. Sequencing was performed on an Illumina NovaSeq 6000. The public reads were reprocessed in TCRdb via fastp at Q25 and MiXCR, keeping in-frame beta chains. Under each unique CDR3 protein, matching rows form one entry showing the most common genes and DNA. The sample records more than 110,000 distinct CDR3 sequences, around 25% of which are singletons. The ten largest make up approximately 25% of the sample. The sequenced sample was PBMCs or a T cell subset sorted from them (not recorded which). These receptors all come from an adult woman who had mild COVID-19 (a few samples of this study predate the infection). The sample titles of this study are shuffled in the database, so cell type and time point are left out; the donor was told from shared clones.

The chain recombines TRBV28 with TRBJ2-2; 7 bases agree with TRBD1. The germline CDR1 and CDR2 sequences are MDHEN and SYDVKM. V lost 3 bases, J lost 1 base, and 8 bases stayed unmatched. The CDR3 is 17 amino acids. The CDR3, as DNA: TGTGCCAGCAGTTTCCAAGCCGGGACAGAGAACACCGGGGAGCTGTTTTTT. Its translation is CASSFQAGTENTGELFF.

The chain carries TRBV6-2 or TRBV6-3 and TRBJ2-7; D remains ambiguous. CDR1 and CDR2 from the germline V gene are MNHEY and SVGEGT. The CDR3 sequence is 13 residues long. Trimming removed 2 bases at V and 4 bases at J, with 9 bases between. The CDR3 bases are TGTGCCAGCAGTTACCGCGGCCAGTACGAGCAGTACTTC. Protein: CASSYRGQYEQYF.

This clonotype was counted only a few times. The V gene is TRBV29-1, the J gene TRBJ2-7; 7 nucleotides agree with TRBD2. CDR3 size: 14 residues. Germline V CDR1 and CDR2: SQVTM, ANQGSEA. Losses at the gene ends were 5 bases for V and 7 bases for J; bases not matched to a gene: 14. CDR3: CSVRLAGDQKEQYF. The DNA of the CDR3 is TGCAGCGTTCGTCTGGCGGGAGATCAAAAAGAGCAGTACTTC.

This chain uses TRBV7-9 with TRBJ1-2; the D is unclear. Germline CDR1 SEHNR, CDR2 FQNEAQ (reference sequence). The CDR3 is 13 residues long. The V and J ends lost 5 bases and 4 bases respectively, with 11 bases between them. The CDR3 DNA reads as TGTGCCAGCAGCGACCCGACGGGCTATGGCTACACCTTC. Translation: CASSDPTGYGYTF.

The CDR3 sequence: CASSLRGVGETQYF. CDR3 bases: TGTGCCAGCAGCTTGCGCGGGGTGGGAGAGACCCAGTACTTC. The rearrangement joins TRBV7-2 to TRBJ2-5, with D perhaps matching TRBD2 (6 bases). Germline V CDR1 and CDR2: SGHTA, FQGNSA. The V and J ends lost 3 bases and 4 bases respectively, with 12 bases between them. The CDR3 has 14 residues.

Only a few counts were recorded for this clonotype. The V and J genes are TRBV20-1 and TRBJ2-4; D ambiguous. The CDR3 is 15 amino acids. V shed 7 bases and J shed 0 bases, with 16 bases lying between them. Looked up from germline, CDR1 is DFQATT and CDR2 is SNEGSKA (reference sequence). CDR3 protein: CSVPTRYLAKNIQYF. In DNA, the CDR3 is TGCAGTGTTCCCACACGGTATCTAGCCAAAAACATTCAGTACTTC.

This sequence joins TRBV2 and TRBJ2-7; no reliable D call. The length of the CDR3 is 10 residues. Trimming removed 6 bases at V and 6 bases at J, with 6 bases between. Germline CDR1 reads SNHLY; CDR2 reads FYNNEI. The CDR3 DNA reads TGTGCCAGCAGGTCCCTCGAGCAGTACTTC. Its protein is CASRSLEQYF.

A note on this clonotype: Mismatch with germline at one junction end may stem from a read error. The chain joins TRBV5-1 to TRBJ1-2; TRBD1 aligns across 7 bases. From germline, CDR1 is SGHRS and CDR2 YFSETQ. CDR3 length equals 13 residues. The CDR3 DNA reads TGCGCAAGCAGCCCGACAGGGTATGATGGCTACACCTTC. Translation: CASSPTGYDGYTF.

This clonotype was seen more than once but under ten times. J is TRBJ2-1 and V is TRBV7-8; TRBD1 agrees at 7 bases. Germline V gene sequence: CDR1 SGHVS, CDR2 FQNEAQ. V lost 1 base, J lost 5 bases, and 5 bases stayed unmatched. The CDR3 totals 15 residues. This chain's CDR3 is CASSLGTGVHNEQFF. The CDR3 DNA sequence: TGTGCCAGCAGCTTAGGAACAGGGGTCCACAATGAGCAGTTCTTC.

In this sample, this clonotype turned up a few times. This CDR3 is CASSFGVGLLYEQYF. CDR3 sequence (DNA): TGTGCCAGCAGCTTCGGGGTAGGGCTCCTCTACGAGCAGTACTTC. The rearrangement uses TRBV11-2 and TRBJ2-7, with D tentatively TRBD2 (5 bases). Trimming cost V 3 bases and J 3 bases, with 15 bases left between them. There are 15 residues in the CDR3. Germline CDR1 reads SGHAT; CDR2 reads FQNNGV. Filled out from reference TRBV11-2 and TRBJ2-7, the complete variable domain reads EAGVAQSPRYKIIEKRQSVAFWCNPISGHATLYWYQQILGQGPKLLIQFQNNGVVDDSQLPKDRFSAERLKGVDSTLKIQPAKLEDSAVYLCASSFGVGLLYEQYFGPGTRLTVT.